The next 8 T cell receptor beta chains were all read from a single sample in a study of shared clonotypes between healthy human individuals. Data came from immunoSEQ multiplex PCR; TCRdb stores just in-frame clones and leaves some out. The table includes a few hundred thousand clones, around three quarters detected once. Source material: PBMCs. Every receptor here comes from a woman aged 40-49 years in good health. Some clones in this sample may be carry-over from other donors' samples.

V gene TRBV4-2 combines with J gene TRBJ1-4; no firm D call. The CDR3 runs 14 residues. The germline gives CDR1 LGHNA, CDR2 YNFKEQ. Trimming removed 0 bases at V and 7 bases at J, with 9 bases between. Written as DNA, the CDR3 is TGTGCCAGCAGCCAAGAACAAGTTGGTGAAAAACTGTTTTTT. This sequence encodes CASSQEQVGEKLFF.

The chain employs TRBV6-5 and TRBJ1-1; D is perhaps TRBD1 (5 bases). V gave up 5 bases and J gave up 11 bases, with 21 bases separating them. Per the germline V gene, CDR1 is MNHEY and CDR2 is SVGAGI. The CDR3 covers 14 residues. CDR3 nucleotides: TGTGCCAGCAGTAGACCGGGACTTTCAGAAGCGGCTTTCTTT. It translates to CASSRPGLSEAAFF.

This chain joins TRBV11-3 and TRBJ2-6, with a weak D call TRBD2 (6 bases). V gave up 5 bases and J gave up 1 base, with 9 bases separating them. This CDR3 is 15 amino acids long. In germline, CDR1 is SGHNT, CDR2 YENEEA. The CDR3 loop reads CASSGGDSGANVLTF. The CDR3 DNA follows: TGTGCCAGCAGCGGAGGGGATTCTGGGGCCAACGTCCTGACTTTC.

This clone came up many times. The chain is built from TRBV13 and TRBJ2-3, with D uncertain. There are 13 residues in the CDR3. Germline assignment: CDR1 PRHDT and CDR2 FYEKMQ (reference sequence). The ends were cut back, 5 bases at V and 6 bases at J, with 12 bases in the middle. This CDR3 reads CASSPRSPDTQYF. The DNA for the CDR3 is TGTGCCAGCAGCCCAAGGAGCCCCGATACGCAGTATTTT.

V usage is TRBV14 and J usage is TRBJ2-7; D remains ambiguous. This CDR3 contains 15 residues. Trimming removed 5 bases from V and 4 bases from J, with 18 bases in between. Looked up from germline, CDR1 is SGHDN and CDR2 is FVKESK. CDR3 in DNA: TGTGCCAGCAGCAAGAGCAGCCGAAGAGGATACGAGCAGTACTTC. Translating it yields CASSKSSRRGYEQYF. The variable domain in full, completed from reference TRBV14 and TRBJ2-7, reads EAGVTQFPSHSVIEKGQTVTLRCDPISGHDNLYWYRRVMGKEIKFLLHFVKESKQDESGMPNNRFLAERTGGTYSTLKVQPAELEDSGVYFCASSKSSRRGYEQYFGPGTRLTVT.

The genes are TRBV11-3 and TRBJ2-2, with 13 bases aligning to TRBD2. The V segment lost 8 bases and the J segment 4 bases; nucleotides outside the gene matches: 10. Germline V lookup: CDR1 SGHNT, CDR2 YENEEA. The CDR3 totals 17 residues. CDR3 sequence: CASSAGGLAGFTGELFF. For the CDR3, the DNA is TGTGCCAGCTCAGCGGGGGGACTAGCGGGATTCACCGGGGAGCTGTTTTTT.

The chain links TRBV7-8 to TRBJ2-5; the match to TRBD1 covers 10 bases. Germline V lookup: CDR1 SGHVS, CDR2 FQNEAQ. V shed 6 bases, J shed 8 bases, and the junction held 6 bases outside the gene matches. This CDR3 is 13 amino acids long. Here the CDR3 DNA reads TGTGCCAGCAGTAAGGGGACAGGGGACACCCAGTACTTC. Amino acid sequence: CASSKGTGDTQYF. The full variable domain, completed using reference TRBV7-8 and TRBJ2-5, is GAGVSQSPRYKVAKRGQDVALRCDPISGHVSLFWYQQALGQGPEFLTYFQNEAQLDKSGLPSDRFFAERPEGSVSTLKIQRTQQEDSAVYLCASSKGTGDTQYFGPGTRLLVL.

The rearrangement links TRBV25-1 to TRBJ1-1; TRBD1 is a possible D gene (6 bases). The germline V gene encodes CDR1 MGHDK and CDR2 SYGVNS. This CDR3 contains 15 residues. V lost 3 bases and J 6 bases, leaving 17 bases between the germline ends. The CDR3 DNA follows: TGTGCCAGCAGTGACTTACAGGGAGTCGGAGCTGAAGCTTTCTTT. The encoded protein is CASSDLQGVGAEAFF.